This T cell receptor beta chain was obtained from a study of spatial heterogeneity in lung cancer. Study-wide context: For the average unique TCR and UMI combination, more than ten occurrences appeared in raw reads.

This sample's time point: sample taken at primary tumor resection. TCRdb recomputed calls from the 5' RACE reads with MiXCR, one row per CDR3 protein. The profile shows about 1,700 distinct CDR3 sequences, about 4.6% of them singletons. Germline values: CDR1 MDHEN, CDR2 SYDVKM. The CDR3 has 18 amino acids. The V end lost 4 bases, the J end lost 2 bases, and 23 bases lay between the germline ends. This clonotype is medium-sized. Its antigen is unidentified. Study-level findings and limits: Tumors with more nonsynonymous mutations had more expanded intratumoral alpha and beta TCRs.

Sequencing was performed on lung tumor tissue, taken at surgery. The gene calls are TRBV28 and TRBJ2-5, with D possibly matching TRBD1 (6 bases). The clonotype was recovered from a male donor with early-stage non-small cell lung cancer. CDR3 sequence: CASSSYSGAAIKQETQYF. Written as DNA, the CDR3 is TGTGCCAGCAGTTCTTACTCAGGGGCAGCAATAAAACAAGAGACCCAGTACTTC.